The 7 T cell receptor beta chains reported below all come from one sample, sequenced in a study of blood T cell repertoires in COVID-19. The data were produced by immunoSEQ multiplex PCR, yet TCRdb's version contains in-frame clones alone and is incomplete. The sample consists of approximately 170,000 clones, approximately 84% of them appearing once. Sequenced material: peripheral blood. The receptors were gathered from a middle-aged man who had recovered from COVID-19.

CDR3 sequence reads: CASSGQGGIQPQHF. As DNA, the CDR3 is TGTGCTAGTTCAGGACAGGGCGGTATTCAGCCCCAGCATTTT. J is TRBJ1-5 and V is TRBV12-5, with 8 bases fitting TRBD1. With V trimmed by 8 bases and J by 6 bases, 9 bases remained unmatched. The CDR3 totals 14 residues. CDR1 and CDR2 from the germline V gene are LGHNT and FRNRAP.

The genes are TRBV11-3 and TRBJ1-6; D is perhaps TRBD1 (6 bases). There are 16 residues in the CDR3. V was pared by 3 bases and J by 1 base, with 10 bases between. The V gene's germline CDR1 is SGHNT and CDR2 YENEEA. The CDR3 bases are TGTGCCAGCAGCTTCCAGGGGTTATCCTATAATTCACCCCTCCACTTT. It is translated as CASSFQGLSYNSPLHF.

This chain joins TRBV6-2 or TRBV6-3 and TRBJ2-3, with 9 bases aligning to TRBD2. The V gene's germline CDR1 is MNHEY and CDR2 SVGEGT. V lost 3 bases, J lost 6 bases, and 7 bases stayed unmatched. This CDR3 contains 15 residues. The CDR3 region has the DNA TGTGCCAGCAGTTATTCAGCGGGGGGCCATGATACGCAGTATTTT. Residues: CASSYSAGGHDTQYF.

CDR3 nucleotide sequence: TGTGCCAGCAGTTTACTGCGAGAGACCCAGTACTTC. It yields the protein CASSLLRETQYF. This rearrangement joins TRBV28 to TRBJ2-5; D gene ambiguous. V lost 2 bases and J lost 4, with 5 bases in between. Germline lookup yields CDR1 MDHEN and CDR2 SYDVKM. The CDR3 extends over 12 amino acids.

This clone was counted ten times or more. The gene calls are TRBV7-2 and TRBJ2-1; 12 nucleotides line up with TRBD2. The V gene's germline CDR1 is SGHTA and CDR2 FQGNSA. Germline trimming cut 6 bases from V and 6 bases from J; bases unmatched to any gene: 9. The length of the CDR3 is 16 residues. CDR3 sequence: CASRPPLAGGLNEQFF. CDR3 in DNA: TGTGCCAGCAGACCTCCACTAGCGGGGGGCCTCAATGAGCAGTTCTTC.

The V call is TRBV7-2, the J call TRBJ2-4; 8 bases are shared with TRBD2. The germline V gene encodes CDR1 SGHTA and CDR2 FQGNSA. The ends lost 1 base at V and 0 bases at J; junction bases unmatched: 8. The CDR3 loop spans 18 amino acids. The CDR3, as DNA: TGTGCCAGCAGCTTAGTAGGGCGGGGGGCTTTAGCCAAAAACATTCAGTACTTC. This encodes CASSLVGRGALAKNIQYF.

In nucleotides, the CDR3 is TGTGCCACCAGCAGAGGGGGACTAGCAGGAACCTACGAGCAGTACTTC. Translating it yields CATSRGGLAGTYEQYF. The V and J genes are TRBV15 and TRBJ2-7; 9 bases match TRBD2. The germline V gene encodes CDR1 LNHNV and CDR2 YYDKDF (reference sequence). This CDR3 is built from 16 residues. The V gene end was trimmed by 1 base and the J gene end by 2 bases; junction bases not matched to a gene: 6.